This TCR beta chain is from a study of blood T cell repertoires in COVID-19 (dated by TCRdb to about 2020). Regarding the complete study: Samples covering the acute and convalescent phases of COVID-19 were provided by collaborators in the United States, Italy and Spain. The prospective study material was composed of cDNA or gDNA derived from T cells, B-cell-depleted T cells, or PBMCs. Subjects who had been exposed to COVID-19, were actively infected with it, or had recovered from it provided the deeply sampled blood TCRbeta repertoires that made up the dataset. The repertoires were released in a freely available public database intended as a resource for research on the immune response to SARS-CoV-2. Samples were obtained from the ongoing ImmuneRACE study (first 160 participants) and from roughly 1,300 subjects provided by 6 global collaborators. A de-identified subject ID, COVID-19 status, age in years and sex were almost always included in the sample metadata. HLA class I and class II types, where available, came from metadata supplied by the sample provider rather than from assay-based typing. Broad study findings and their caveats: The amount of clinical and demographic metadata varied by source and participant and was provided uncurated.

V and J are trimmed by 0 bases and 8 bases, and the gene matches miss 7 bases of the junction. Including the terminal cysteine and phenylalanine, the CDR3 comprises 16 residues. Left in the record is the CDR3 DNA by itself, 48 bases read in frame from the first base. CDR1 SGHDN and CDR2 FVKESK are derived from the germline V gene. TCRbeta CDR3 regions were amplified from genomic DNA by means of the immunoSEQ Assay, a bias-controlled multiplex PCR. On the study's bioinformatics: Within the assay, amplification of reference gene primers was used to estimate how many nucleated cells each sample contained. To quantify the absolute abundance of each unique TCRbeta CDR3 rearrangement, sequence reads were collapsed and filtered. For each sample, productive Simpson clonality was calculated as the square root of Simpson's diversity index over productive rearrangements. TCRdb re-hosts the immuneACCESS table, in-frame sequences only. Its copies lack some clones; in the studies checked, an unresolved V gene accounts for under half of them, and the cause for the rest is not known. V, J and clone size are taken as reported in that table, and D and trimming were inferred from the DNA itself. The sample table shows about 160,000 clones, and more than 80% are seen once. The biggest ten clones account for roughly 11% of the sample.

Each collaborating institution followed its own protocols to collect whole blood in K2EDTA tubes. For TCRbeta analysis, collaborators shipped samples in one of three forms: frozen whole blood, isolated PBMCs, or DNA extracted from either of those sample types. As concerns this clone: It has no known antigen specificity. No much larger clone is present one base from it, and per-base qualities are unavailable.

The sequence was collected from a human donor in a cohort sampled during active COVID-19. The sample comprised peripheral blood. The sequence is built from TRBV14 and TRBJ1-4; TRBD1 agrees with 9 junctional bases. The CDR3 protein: CASSQDVRQGGEKLFF. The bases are TGTGCCAGCAGCCAAGACGTCAGACAGGGGGGCGAAAAACTGTTTTTT.